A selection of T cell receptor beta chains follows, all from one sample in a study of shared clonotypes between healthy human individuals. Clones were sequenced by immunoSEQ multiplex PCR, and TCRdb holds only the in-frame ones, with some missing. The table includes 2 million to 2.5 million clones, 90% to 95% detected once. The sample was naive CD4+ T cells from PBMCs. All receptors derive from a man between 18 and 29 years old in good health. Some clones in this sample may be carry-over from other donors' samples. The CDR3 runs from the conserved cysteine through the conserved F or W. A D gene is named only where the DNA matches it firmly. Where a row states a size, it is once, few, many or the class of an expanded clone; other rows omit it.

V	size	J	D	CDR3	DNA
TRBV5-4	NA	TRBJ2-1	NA	CASSLGRLNEQFF	TGTGCCAGCAGCTTGGGAAGGCTCAATGAGCAGTTCTTC
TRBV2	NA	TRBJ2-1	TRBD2	CASSEAGGPYNEQFF	TGTGCCAGCAGTGAAGCGGGAGGGCCCTACAATGAGCAGTTCTTC
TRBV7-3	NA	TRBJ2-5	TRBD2	CASSSRGGAGQETQYF	TGTGCCAGCAGCTCCCGGGGGGGCGCGGGGCAAGAGACCCAGTACTTC
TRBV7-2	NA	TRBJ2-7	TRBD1	CASSLGGQGLSYEQYF	TGTGCCAGCAGCTTGGGCGGACAGGGCCTCTCCTACGAGCAGTACTTC
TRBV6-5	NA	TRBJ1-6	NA	CASSLNRVGNSPLHF	TGTGCCAGCAGTTTAAACAGGGTTGGGAATTCACCCCTCCACTTT
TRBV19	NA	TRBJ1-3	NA	CASSRTSGNTIYF	TGTGCCAGTAGTCGGACTTCTGGAAACACCATATATTTT
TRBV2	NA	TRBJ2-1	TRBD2	CASTFLADSNEQFF	TGTGCCAGCACGTTTCTAGCGGACTCGAATGAGCAGTTCTTC
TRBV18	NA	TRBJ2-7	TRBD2	CASSPPSGLAGNSYEQYF	TGTGCCAGCTCACCACCCTCGGGACTAGCGGGTAATTCCTACGAGCAGTACTTC
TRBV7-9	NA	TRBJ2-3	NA	CASSPGSTDTQYF	TGTGCCAGCAGCCCAGGGAGCACAGATACGCAGTATTTT
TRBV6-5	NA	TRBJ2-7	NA	CASSYYRGYEQYF	TGTGCCAGCAGTTACTACCGGGGGTACGAGCAGTACTTC
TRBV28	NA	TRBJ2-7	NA	CASSRLSPPGQYF	TGTGCCAGCAGTCGATTAAGTCCCCCGGGGCAGTACTTC
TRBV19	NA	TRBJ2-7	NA	CASSMERLSYEQYF	TGTGCCAGTAGTATGGAAAGGCTGTCCTACGAGCAGTACTTC
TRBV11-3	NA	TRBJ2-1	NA	CASSQGPYNEQFF	TGTGCCAGCAGCCAAGGCCCCTACAATGAGCAGTTCTTC
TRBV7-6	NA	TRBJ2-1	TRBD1	CASSRRGGVSSYNEQFF	TGTGCCAGCAGTCGGCGAGGGGGCGTTAGCTCCTACAATGAGCAGTTCTTC
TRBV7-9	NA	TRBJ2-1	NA	CAGRAGQGAYNEQFF	TGTGCCGGCCGGGCGGGGCAGGGGGCCTACAATGAGCAGTTCTTC
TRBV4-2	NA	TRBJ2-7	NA	CASSPLRASYEQYF	TGTGCCAGCAGCCCTTTGCGGGCCTCCTACGAGCAGTACTTC
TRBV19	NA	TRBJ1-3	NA	CASSTNYQISGNTIYF	TGTGCCAGTAGTACGAACTACCAAATCTCTGGAAACACCATATATTTT
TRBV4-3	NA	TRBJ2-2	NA	CASSQDGTFYTGELFF	TGCGCCAGCAGCCAAGATGGGACATTCTACACCGGGGAGCTGTTTTTT
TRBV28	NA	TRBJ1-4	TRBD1	CASSHSRTGGVEKLFF	TGTGCCAGCAGCCATTCCCGGACAGGGGGGGTTGAAAAACTGTTTTTT
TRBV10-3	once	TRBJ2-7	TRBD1	CAIKPGQGTREQYF	TGTGCCATCAAGCCGGGACAGGGGACGCGAGAGCAGTACTTC
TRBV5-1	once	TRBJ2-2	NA	CASSPLTGATGELFF	TGCGCCAGCAGCCCCCTGACTGGAGCCACCGGGGAGCTGTTTTTT
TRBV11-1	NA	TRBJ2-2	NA	CASSLAWTGELFF	TGTGCCAGCAGCTTAGCATGGACCGGGGAGCTGTTTTTT
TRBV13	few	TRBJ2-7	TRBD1	CASSFRDRTYEQYF	TGTGCCAGCAGCTTCCGGGACAGGACCTACGAGCAGTACTTC
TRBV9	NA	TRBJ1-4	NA	CASSRTGRDEKLFF	TGTGCCAGCAGCCGTACGGGCCGGGATGAAAAACTGTTTTTT
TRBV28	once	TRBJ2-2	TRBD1	CASSPFRQGRTGELFF	TGTGCCAGCAGTCCCTTCAGACAGGGGAGGACCGGGGAGCTGTTTTTT
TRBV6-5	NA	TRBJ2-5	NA	CASSPGQETQYF	TGTGCCAGCAGTCCCGGGCAAGAGACCCAGTACTTC
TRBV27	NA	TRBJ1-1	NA	CASSLRGRGESTEAFF	TGTGCCAGCAGTCTCCGAGGTCGGGGGGAAAGCACTGAAGCTTTCTTT
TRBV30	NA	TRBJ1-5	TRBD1	CAWSAQGDQPQHF	TGTGCCTGGAGCGCTCAGGGGGATCAGCCCCAGCATTTT
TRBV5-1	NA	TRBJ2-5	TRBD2	CASSLTGGETQYF	TGCGCCAGCAGCTTAACGGGAGGGGAGACCCAGTACTTC
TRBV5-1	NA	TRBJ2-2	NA	CASEPWTGAAGELFF	TGCGCCAGCGAACCTTGGACCGGTGCGGCCGGGGAGCTGTTTTTT
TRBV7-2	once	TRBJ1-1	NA	CASSLLQVPNQEAFF	TGTGCCAGCAGCTTATTGCAGGTGCCGAATCAAGAAGCTTTCTTT
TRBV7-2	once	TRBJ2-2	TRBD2	CASSSSLAGAGTGELFF	TGTGCCAGCAGCTCCTCCTTAGCGGGTGCGGGCACCGGGGAGCTGTTTTTT
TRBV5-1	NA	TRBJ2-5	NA	CASSPIVSGRETQYF	TGCGCCAGCAGCCCTATAGTATCAGGACGGGAGACCCAGTACTTC
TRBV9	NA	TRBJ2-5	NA	CASSADLYQETQYF	TGTGCCAGCAGCGCGGATCTATACCAAGAGACCCAGTACTTC
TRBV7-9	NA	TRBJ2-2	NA	CASSLDLGTGELFF	TGTGCCAGCAGCTTAGATCTGGGGACCGGGGAGCTGTTTTTT
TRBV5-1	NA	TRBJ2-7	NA	CASSAGLASSYEQYF	TGCGCCAGCAGCGCCGGACTCGCTAGCTCCTACGAGCAGTACTTC
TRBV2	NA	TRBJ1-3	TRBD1	CASSEATGGKRNTIYF	TGTGCCAGCAGTGAAGCGACAGGGGGCAAGAGAAACACCATATATTTT
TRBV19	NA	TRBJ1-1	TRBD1	CASSSVQGGFYTEAFF	TGTGCCAGTAGTTCTGTACAGGGGGGGTTCTACACTGAAGCTTTCTTT
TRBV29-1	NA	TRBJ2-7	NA	CSAQVEYEQYF	TGCAGCGCCCAGGTTGAGTACGAGCAGTACTTC
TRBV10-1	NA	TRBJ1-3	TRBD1	CASSVYRDSGNTIYF	TGCGCCAGCAGTGTGTATAGGGACAGTGGAAACACCATATATTTT
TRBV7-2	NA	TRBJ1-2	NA	CASSLGVNYGYTF	TGTGCCAGCAGCTTGGGGGTTAACTATGGCTACACCTTC
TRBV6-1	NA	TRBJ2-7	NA	CASSPFRDGSYEQYF	TGTGCCAGCAGTCCCTTTCGGGACGGGTCCTACGAGCAGTACTTC
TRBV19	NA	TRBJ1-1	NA	CASTSEVWTEAFF	TGTGCCAGTACCTCCGAGGTTTGGACTGAAGCTTTCTTT
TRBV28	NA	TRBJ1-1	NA	CASTTTGGWTEAFF	TGTGCCAGCACTACGACAGGCGGTTGGACTGAAGCTTTCTTT
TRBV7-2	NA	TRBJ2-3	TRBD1	CASTRTGGSSTDTQYF	TGTGCCAGCACACGAACAGGGGGCTCTAGCACAGATACGCAGTATTTT
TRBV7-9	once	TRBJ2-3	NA	CASSLRPSITDTQYF	TGTGCCAGCAGCTTAAGGCCAAGCATCACAGATACGCAGTATTTT